This T cell receptor delta chain was recovered during a study of Vδ1+ human thymocytes. Points from the study as a whole: Despite high sort purity, about a fifth of thymic T cell receptor delta sequences were Vdelta2. Many TRG clonotypes were shared between donors; TRD repertoires were essentially private. Thymic TRG and TRD repertoires appeared highly polyclonal.

Sequences come from RNA converted to cDNA by reverse transcription. Pooled V-gene forward primers with one constant-region reverse primer generated the CDR3 amplicons by multiplex PCR. TCRdb redid the clone calls on the multiplex PCR reads with CATT. The table lists around 56,000 delta-chain clones, roughly 16% of them singletons. Thymocytes were sorted as CD3+ TCRVdelta1+ TCRVdelta2- after alphabeta T cell depletion. Vdelta1+ thymocyte sorts reached between about 96% and 99.6% purity. This clone was seen a handful of times. Antigen: not known. With a much larger clone just one base away, this may be a read error. This same CDR3 is encoded by further DNA sequences in the sample. The CDR3 is 13 residues long. Germline CDR1 reads GEAIGNYY; CDR2 reads EKD.

This chain links TRDV2 with TRDJ1; the match to TRDD3 covers 8 bases. The TCR originated in a girl less than two years old who had congenital heart surgery. The sequencing input was Vdelta1+ gamma-delta thymocytes from the thymus. Subset specified: FACS-sorted CD3+ TCRalphabeta- TCRVdelta1+ TCRVdelta2- thymocytes. The CDR3, as DNA: TGTGCCTGTGACACAACTGGGGGGTATAAACTTATCTTT. It is translated as CACDTTGGYKLIF.